The source of this TCR beta chain is a study of T cell repertoires in cytomegalovirus infection. Study as a whole: Evidence of both CMV infection and a matching HLA type came from public TCR beta signatures.

In this sample, this clonotype turned up many times. Using its own MiXCR run on the reads, TCRdb lists one record per CDR3 protein. The table includes over 450,000 distinct CDR3 sequences, about 11% detected once. V was trimmed by 1 base and J by 4 bases, leaving 7 bases between them. Germline CDR1 reads SGHTA; CDR2 reads FQGNSA. The CDR3 sequence is 13 residues long. The sequenced sample consisted of PBMCs. The chain recombines TRBV7-2 with TRBJ1-1, with D unresolved. The clonotype was recovered from a human donor in good health (CMV status not recorded). Some clones in this sample may be carry-over from other donors' samples. The CDR3 reads CASSLDSSTEAFF. CDR3 coding DNA: TGTGCCAGCAGCTTAGACTCGAGCACTGAAGCTTTCTTT.